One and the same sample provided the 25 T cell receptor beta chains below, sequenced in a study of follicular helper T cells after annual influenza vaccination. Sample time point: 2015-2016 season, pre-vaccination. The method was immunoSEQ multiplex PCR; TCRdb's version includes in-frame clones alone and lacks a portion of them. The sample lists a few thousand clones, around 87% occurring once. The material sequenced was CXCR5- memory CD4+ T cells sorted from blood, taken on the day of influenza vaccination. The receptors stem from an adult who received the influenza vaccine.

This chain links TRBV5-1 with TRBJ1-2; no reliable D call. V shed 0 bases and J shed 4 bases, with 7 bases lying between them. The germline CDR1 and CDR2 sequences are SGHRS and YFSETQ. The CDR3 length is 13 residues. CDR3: CASSLVQSYGYTF. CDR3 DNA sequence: TGCGCCAGCAGCTTGGTACAGTCCTATGGCTACACCTTC. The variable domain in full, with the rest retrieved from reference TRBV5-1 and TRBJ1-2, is KAGVTQTPRYLIKTRGQQVTLSCSPISGHRSVSWYQQTPGQGLQFLFEYFSETQRNKGNFPGRFSGRQFSNSRSEMNVSTLELGDSALYLCASSLVQSYGYTFGSGTRLTVV.

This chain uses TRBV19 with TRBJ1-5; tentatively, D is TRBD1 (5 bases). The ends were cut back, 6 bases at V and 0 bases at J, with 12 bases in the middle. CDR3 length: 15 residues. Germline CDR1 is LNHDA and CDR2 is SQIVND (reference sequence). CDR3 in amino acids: CASRVGTLSNQPQHF. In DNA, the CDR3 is TGTGCCAGTAGAGTTGGGACTCTTAGCAATCAGCCCCAGCATTTT.

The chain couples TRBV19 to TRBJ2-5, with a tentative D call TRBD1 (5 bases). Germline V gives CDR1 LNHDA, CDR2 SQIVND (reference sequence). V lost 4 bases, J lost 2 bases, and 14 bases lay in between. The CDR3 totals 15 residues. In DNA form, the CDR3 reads TGTGCCAGTAGTAATAGTAGGGGTGAACAAGAGACCCAGTACTTC. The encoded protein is CASSNSRGEQETQYF. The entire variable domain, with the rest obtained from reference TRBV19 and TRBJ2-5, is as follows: DGGITQSPKYLFRKEGQNVTLSCEQNLNHDAMYWYRQDPGQGLRLIYYSQIVNDFQKGDIAEGYSVSREKKESFPLTVTSAQKNPTAFYLCASSNSRGEQETQYFGPGTRLLVL.

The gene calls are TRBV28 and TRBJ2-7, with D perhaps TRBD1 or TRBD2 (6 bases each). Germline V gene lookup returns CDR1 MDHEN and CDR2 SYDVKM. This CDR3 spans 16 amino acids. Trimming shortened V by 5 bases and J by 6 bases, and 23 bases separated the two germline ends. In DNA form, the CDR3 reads TGTGCCAGCAGTACTTGGGGGCGGGACGCATCACCCGAGCAGTACTTC. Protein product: CASSTWGRDASPEQYF.

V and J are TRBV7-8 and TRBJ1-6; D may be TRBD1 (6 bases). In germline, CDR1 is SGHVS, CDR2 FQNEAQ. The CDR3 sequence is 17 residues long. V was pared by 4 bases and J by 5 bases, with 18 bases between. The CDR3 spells CASSSTGTVLNNSPLHF. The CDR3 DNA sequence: TGTGCCAGCAGCTCCACAGGGACTGTGCTTAATAATTCACCCCTCCACTTT.

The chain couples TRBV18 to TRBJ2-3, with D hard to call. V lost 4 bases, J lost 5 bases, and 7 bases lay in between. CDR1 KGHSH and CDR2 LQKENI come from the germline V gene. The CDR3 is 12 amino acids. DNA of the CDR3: TGTGCCAGCTCACTCGGTCAAGATACGCAGTATTTT. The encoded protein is CASSLGQDTQYF.

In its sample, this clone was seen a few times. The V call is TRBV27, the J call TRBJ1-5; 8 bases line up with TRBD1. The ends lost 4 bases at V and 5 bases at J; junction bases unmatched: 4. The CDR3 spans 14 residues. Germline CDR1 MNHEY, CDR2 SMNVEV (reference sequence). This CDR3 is CASSSGQGDQPQHF. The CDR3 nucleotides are TGTGCCAGCAGTTCCGGACAGGGAGATCAGCCCCAGCATTTT.

Here the CDR3 reads CASSSRQGAINEQFF. The CDR3 DNA reads as TGTGCCAGCAGCTCGCGACAGGGGGCCATCAATGAGCAGTTCTTC. This rearrangement joins TRBV11-2 to TRBJ2-1; 10 bases are a match to TRBD1. V was clipped by 4 bases and J by 6 bases; unmatched bases: 6. The germline V gene encodes CDR1 SGHAT and CDR2 FQNNGV. The CDR3 is 15 residues long.

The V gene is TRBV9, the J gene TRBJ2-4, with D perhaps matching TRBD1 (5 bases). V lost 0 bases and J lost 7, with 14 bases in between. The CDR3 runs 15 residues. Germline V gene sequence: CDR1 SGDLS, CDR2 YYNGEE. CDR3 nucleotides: TGTGCCAGCAGCGTAGAGGGGTCTCTGGGGAACATTCAGTACTTC. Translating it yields CASSVEGSLGNIQYF.

The DNA for the CDR3 is TGTGCCAGCAGTTACAAGGAGGAAGATACGCAGTATTTT. Protein product: CASSYKEEDTQYF. The genes are TRBV6-5 and TRBJ2-3; weak D call: TRBD2 (5 bases). Trimming pared 2 bases from V and 5 bases from J, leaving 8 bases between. CDR1 MNHEY and CDR2 SVGAGI come from the germline V gene. This CDR3 is 13 amino acids long.

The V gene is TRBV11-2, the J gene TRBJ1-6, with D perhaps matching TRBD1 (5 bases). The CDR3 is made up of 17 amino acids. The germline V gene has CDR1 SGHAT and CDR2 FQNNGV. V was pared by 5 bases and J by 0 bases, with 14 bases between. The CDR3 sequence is CASSPRDGSSYNSPLHF. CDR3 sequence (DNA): TGTGCCAGCAGCCCCAGGGACGGGAGCTCCTATAATTCACCCCTCCACTTT.

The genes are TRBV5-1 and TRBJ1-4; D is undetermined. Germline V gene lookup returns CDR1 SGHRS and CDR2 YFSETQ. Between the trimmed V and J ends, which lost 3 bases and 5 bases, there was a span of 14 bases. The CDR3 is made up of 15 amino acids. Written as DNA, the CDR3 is TGCGCCAGCAGCTCCAATACTGCCACAAATGAAAAACTGTTTTTT. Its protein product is CASSSNTATNEKLFF.

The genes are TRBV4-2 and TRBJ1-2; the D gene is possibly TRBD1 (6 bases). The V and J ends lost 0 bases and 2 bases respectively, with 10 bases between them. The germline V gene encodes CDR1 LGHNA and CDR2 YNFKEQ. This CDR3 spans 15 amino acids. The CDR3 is CASSQDGTQNYGYTF. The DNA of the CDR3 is TGTGCCAGCAGCCAAGATGGGACACAGAACTATGGCTACACCTTC.

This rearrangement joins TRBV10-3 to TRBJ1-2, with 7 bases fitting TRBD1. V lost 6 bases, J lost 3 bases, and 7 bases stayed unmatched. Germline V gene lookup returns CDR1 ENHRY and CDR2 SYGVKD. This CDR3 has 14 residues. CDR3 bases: TGTGCCATCAGCTCACAGGGGACTGACTATGGCTACACCTTC. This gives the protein CAISSQGTDYGYTF.

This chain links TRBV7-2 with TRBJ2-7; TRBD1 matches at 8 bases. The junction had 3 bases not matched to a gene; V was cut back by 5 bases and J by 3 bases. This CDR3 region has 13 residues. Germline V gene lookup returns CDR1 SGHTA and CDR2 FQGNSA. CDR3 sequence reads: CASSRGTGYEQYF. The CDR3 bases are TGTGCCAGCAGCCGGGGGACAGGCTACGAGCAGTACTTC.

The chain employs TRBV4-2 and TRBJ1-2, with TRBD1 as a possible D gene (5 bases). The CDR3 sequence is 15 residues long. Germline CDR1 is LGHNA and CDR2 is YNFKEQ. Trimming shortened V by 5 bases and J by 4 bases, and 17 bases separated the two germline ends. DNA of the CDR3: TGTGCCAGCAGCTTGGGGCAGGGCGGGGTCTATGGCTACACCTTC. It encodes CASSLGQGGVYGYTF.

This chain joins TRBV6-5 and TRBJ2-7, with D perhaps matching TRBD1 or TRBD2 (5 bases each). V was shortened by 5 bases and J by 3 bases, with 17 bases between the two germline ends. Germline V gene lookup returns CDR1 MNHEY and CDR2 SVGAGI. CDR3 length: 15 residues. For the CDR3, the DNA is TGTGCCAGCAGTGGGACGCCCGAGTCCCACTACGAGCAGTACTTC. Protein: CASSGTPESHYEQYF.

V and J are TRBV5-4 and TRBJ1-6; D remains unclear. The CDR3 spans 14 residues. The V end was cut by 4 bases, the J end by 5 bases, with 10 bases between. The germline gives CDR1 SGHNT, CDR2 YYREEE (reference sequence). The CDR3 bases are TGTGCCAGCAGCCCGGACCCAGATAATTCACCCCTCCACTTT. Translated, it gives CASSPDPDNSPLHF.

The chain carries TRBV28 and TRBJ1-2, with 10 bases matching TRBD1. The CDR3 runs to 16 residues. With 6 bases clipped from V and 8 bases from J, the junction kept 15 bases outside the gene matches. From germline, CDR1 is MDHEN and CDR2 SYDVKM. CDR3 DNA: TGTGCCAGCAGCTCTGGGACAGGGGCCCTCTTAAGGGGCTACACCTTC. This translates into CASSSGTGALLRGYTF.

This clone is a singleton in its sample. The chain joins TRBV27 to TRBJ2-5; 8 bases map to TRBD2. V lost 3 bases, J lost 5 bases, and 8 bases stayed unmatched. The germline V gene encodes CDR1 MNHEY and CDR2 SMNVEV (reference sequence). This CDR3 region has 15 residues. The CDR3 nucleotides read TGTGCCAGCAGTTTTTCGGGAGGGTCAGGGGAGACCCAGTACTTC. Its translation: CASSFSGGSGETQYF.

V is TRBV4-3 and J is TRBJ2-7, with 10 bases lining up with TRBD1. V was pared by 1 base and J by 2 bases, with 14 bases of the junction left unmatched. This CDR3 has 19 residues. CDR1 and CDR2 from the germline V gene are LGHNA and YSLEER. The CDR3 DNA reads TGCGCCAGCAGCCAAGCTTATAGGCCGGGACAGGGGATCACCTACGAGCAGTACTTC. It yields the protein CASSQAYRPGQGITYEQYF.

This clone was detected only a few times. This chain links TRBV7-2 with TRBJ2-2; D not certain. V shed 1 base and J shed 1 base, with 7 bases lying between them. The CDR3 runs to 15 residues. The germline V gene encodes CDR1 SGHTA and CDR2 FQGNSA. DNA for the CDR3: TGTGCCAGCAGCTTAGGTCTGGGGAACACCGGGGAGCTGTTTTTT. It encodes CASSLGLGNTGELFF. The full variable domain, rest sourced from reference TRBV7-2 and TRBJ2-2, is GAGVSQSPSNKVTEKGKDVELRCDPISGHTALYWYRQSLGQGLEFLIYFQGNSAPDKSGLPSDRFSAERTGGSVSTLTIQRTQQEDSAVYLCASSLGLGNTGELFFGEGSRLTVL.

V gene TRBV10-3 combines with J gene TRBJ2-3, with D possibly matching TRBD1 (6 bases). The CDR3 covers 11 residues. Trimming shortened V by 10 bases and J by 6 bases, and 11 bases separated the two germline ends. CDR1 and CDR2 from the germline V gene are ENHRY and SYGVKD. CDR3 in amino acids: CAKQGLDTQYF. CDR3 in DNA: TGTGCCAAGCAGGGGTTGGATACGCAGTATTTT.

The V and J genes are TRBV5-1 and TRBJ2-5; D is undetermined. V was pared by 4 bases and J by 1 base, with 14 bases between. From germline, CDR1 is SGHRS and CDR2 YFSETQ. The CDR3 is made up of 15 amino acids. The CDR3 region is CASSPERPLQETQYF. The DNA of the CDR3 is TGCGCCAGCAGCCCCGAGCGACCCCTCCAAGAGACCCAGTACTTC.

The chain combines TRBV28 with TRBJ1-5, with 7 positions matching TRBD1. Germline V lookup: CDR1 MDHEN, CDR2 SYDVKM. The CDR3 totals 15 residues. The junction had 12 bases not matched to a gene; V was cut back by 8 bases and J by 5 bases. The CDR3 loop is CASFVRQGDDQPQHF. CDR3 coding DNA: TGTGCCAGCTTTGTCCGGCAGGGGGACGATCAGCCCCAGCATTTT.